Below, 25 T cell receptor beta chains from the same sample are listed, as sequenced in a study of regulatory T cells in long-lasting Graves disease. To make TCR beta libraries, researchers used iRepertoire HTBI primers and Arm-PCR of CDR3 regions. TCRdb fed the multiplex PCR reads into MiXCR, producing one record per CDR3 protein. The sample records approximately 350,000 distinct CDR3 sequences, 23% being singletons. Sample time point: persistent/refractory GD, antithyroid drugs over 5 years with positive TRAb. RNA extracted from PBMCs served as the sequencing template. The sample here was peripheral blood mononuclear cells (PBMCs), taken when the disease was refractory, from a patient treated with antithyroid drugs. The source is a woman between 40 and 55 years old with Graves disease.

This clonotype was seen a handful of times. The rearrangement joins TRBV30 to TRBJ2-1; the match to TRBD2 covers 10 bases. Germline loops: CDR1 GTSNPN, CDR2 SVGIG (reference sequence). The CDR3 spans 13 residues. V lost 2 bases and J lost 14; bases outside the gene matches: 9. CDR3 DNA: TGTGCCTGGAGTCCCGGGACTAGCGTCTATAAGTTCTTC. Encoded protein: CAWSPGTSVYKFF. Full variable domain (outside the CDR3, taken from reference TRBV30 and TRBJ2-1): SQTIHQWPATLVQPVGSPLSLECTVEGTSNPNLYWYRQAAGRGLQLLFYSVGIGQISSEVPQNLSASRPQDRQFILSSKKLLLSDSGFYLCAWSPGTSVYKFFGPGTRLTVL.

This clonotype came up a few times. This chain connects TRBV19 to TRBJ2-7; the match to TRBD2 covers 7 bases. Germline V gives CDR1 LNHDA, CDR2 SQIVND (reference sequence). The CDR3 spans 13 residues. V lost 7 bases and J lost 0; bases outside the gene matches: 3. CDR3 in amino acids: CASTGGSSYEQYF. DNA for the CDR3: TGTGCCAGTACGGGCGGGAGCTCCTACGAGCAGTACTTC.

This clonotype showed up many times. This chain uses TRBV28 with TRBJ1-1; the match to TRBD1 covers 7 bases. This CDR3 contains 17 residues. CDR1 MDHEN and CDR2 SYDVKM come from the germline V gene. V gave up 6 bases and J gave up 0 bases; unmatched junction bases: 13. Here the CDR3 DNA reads TGTGCCAGCAGCCCAGGGACAGTGGGTAAAATGAACACTGAAGCTTTCTTT. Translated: CASSPGTVGKMNTEAFF.

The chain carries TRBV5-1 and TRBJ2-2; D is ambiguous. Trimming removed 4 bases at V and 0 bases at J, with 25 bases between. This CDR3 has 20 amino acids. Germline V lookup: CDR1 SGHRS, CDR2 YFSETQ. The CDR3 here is CASSPRPSTVAIPNTGELFF. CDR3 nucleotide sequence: TGCGCCAGCAGCCCGAGACCCTCCACGGTTGCGATCCCGAACACCGGGGAGCTGTTTTTT.

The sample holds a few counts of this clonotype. The CDR3 protein is CAISTSGSYEQYF. CDR3 nucleotide sequence: TGTGCCATCTCGACTAGCGGGAGTTACGAGCAGTACTTC. The chain joins TRBV10-3 to TRBJ2-7; 12 bases match TRBD2. Germline values: CDR1 ENHRY, CDR2 SYGVKD. Trimming at V came to 8 bases and at J to 4 bases, leaving 3 bases not matched to a gene. CDR3 length: 13 residues.

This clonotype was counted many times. DNA for the CDR3: TGTGCCAGCAGACTATATCCCTCCCCCGGACAGGGGATTTATCAGCCCCAGCATTTT. Translating it yields CASRLYPSPGQGIYQPQHF. V gene TRBV28 combines with J gene TRBJ1-5, with TRBD1 identical over 9 bases. The CDR3 is made up of 19 amino acids. The germline V gene encodes CDR1 MDHEN and CDR2 SYDVKM. The V and J ends lost 6 bases and 5 bases, in that order; junction bases with no gene match: 20.

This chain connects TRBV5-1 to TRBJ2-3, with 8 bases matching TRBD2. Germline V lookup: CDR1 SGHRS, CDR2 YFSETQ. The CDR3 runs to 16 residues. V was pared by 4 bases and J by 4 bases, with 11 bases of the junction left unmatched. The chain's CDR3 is CASSLTSGGTPDTQYF. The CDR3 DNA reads TGCGCCAGCAGCCTAACGAGCGGGGGAACGCCAGATACGCAGTATTTT.

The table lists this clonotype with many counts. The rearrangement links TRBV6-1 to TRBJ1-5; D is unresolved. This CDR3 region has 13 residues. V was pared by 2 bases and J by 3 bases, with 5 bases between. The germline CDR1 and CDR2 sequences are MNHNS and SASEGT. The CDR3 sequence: CASSERDNQPQHF. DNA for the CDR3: TGTGCCAGCAGTGAAAGGGACAATCAGCCCCAGCATTTT.

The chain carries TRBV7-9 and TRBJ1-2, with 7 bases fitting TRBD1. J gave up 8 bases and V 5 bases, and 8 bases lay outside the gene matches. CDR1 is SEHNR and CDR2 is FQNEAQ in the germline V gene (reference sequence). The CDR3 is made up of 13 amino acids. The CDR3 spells CASSPDRILGYTF. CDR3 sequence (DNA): TGTGCCAGCAGCCCGGACAGGATCCTCGGCTACACCTTC. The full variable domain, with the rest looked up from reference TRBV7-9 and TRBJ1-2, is DTGVSQNPRHKITKRGQNVTFRCDPISEHNRLYWYRQTLGQGPEFLTYFQNEAQLEKSRLLSDRFSAERPKGSFSTLEIQRTEQGDSAMYLCASSPDRILGYTFGSGTRLTVV.

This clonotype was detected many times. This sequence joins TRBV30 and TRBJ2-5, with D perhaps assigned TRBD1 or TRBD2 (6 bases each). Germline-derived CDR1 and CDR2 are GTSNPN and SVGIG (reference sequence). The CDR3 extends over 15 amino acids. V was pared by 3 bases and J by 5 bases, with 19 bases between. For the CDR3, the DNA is TGTGCCTGGAGCGTGGGGGCTAGCGATGGGGAGACCCAGTACTTC. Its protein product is CAWSVGASDGETQYF. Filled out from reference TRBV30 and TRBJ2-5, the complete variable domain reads SQTIHQWPATLVQPVGSPLSLECTVEGTSNPNLYWYRQAAGRGLQLLFYSVGIGQISSEVPQNLSASRPQDRQFILSSKKLLLSDSGFYLCAWSVGASDGETQYFGPGTRLLVL.

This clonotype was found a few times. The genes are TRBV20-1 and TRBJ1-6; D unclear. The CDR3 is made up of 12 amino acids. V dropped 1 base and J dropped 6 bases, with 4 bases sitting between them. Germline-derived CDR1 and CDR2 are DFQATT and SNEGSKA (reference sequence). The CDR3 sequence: CSARGANSPLHF. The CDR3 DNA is TGCAGTGCTAGAGGGGCTAATTCACCCCTCCACTTT.

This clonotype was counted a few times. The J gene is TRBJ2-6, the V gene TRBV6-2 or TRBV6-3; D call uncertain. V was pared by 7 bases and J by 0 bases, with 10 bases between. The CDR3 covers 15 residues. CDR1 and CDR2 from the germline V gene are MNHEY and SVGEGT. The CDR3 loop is CASKDGYSGANVLTF. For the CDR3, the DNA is TGTGCCAGCAAGGATGGGTACTCTGGGGCCAACGTCCTGACTTTC.

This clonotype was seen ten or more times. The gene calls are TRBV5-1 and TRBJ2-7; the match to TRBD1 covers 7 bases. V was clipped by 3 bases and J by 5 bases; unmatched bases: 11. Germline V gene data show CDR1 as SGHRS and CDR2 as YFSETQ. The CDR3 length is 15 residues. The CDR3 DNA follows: TGCGCCAGCAGCTGGACAGGACCCCCGCAGGACGAGCAGTACTTC. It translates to CASSWTGPPQDEQYF.

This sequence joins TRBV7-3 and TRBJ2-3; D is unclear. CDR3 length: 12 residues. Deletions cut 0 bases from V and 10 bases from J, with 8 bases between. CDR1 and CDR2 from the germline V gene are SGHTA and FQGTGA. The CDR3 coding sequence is TGTGCCAGCAGCTTAACCGGTTCAGCGCAGTATTTT. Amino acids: CASSLTGSAQYF.

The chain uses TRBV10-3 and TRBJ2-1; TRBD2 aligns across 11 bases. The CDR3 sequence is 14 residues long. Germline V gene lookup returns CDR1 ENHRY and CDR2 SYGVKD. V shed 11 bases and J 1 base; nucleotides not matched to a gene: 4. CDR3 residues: CAAGTSGSYNEQFF. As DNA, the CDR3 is TGTGCCGCCGGGACTAGCGGATCCTACAATGAGCAGTTCTTC.

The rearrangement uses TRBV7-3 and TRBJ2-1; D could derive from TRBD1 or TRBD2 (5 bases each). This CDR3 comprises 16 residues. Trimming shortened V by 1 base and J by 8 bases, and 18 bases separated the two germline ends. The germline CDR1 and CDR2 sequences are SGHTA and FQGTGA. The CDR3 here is CASSLRLRGGSDEQFF. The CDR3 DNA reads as TGTGCCAGCAGCTTAAGGTTGCGTGGGGGTTCCGATGAGCAGTTCTTC.

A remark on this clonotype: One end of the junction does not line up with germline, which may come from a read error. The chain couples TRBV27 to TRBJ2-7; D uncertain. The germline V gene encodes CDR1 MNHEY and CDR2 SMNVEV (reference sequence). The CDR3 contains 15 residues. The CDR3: CASSLTFGSVYVQYF. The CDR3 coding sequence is TGTGCCAGCAGTCTGACGTTCGGAAGTGTGTACGTGCAGTACTTC.

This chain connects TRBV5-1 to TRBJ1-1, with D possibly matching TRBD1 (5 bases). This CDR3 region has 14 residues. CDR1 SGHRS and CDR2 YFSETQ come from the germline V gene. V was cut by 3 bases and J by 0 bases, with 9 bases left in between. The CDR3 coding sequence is TGCGCCAGCAGCTCCTCGGGACTGAACACTGAAGCTTTCTTT. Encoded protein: CASSSSGLNTEAFF.

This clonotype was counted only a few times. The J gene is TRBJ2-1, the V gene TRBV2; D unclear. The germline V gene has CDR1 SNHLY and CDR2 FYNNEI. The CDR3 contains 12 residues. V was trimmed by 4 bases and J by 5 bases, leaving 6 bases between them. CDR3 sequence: CASSGFHNEQFF. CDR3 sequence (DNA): TGTGCCAGCAGTGGGTTTCACAATGAGCAGTTCTTC. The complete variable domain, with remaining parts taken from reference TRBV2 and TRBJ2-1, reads EPEVTQTPSHQVTQMGQEVILRCVPISNHLYFYWYRQILGQKVEFLVSFYNNEISEKSEIFDDQFSVERPDGSNFTLKIRSTKLEDSAMYFCASSGFHNEQFFGPGTRLTVL.

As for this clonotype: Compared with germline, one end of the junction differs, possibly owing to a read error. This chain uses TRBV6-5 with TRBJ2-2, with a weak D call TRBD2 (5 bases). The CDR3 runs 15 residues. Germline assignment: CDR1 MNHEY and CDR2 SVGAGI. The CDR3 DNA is TGTGCCAGCAGTTACTCGAGGCCGAACACCGGGGAGCTGCTTTTT. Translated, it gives CASSYSRPNTGELLF.

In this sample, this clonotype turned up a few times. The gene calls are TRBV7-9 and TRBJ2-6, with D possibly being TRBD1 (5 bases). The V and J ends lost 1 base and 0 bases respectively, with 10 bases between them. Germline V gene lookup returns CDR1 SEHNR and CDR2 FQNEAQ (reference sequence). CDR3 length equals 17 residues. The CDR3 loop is CASSLGVGHSGANVLTF. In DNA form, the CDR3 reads TGTGCCAGCAGCTTAGGGGTAGGACACTCTGGGGCCAACGTCCTGACTTTC.

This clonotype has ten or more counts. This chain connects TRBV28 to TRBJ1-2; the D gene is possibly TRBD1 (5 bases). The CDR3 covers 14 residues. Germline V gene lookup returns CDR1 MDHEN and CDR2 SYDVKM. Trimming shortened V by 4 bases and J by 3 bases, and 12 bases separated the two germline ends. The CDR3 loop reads CASSSQGEHYGYTF. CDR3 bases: TGTGCCAGCAGTTCGCAGGGTGAACACTATGGCTACACCTTC.

The CDR3 sequence is CASSSGLAHNNEQFF. The CDR3 nucleotides read TGTGCCAGCAGTTCGGGACTAGCGCATAACAATGAGCAGTTCTTC. The chain links TRBV28 to TRBJ2-1, with 10 bases that match TRBD2. V was clipped by 4 bases and J by 5 bases; unmatched bases: 5. Germline CDR1 reads MDHEN; CDR2 reads SYDVKM. This CDR3 contains 15 residues.

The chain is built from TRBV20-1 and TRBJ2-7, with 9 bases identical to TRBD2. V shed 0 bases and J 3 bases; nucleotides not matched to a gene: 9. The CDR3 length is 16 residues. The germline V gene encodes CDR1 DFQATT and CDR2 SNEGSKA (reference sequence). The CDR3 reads CSARDLKAGGIYEQYF. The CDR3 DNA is TGCAGTGCTAGAGATCTAAAAGCGGGAGGAATCTACGAGCAGTACTTC.

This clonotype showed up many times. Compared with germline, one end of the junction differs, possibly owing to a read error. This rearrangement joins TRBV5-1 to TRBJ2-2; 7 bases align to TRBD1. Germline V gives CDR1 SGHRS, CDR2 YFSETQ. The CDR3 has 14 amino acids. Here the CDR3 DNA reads TGTGCCAGCAGTTTGGCAGGGGGAACCGGGGAGCTGTTTTTT. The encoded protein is CASSLAGGTGELFF.